Following are 19 T cell receptor beta chains from one sample sequenced in a study of T-cell memory formation after mild COVID-19 (dated by TCRdb to the early 2020s). The method was 5' RACE. Sequencing relied on an Illumina NovaSeq 6000. The raw public reads went through TCRdb reprocessing: fastp at Q25, MiXCR clone calling, in-frame beta chains kept. Here each entry gathers all rows of one CDR3 protein and keeps the most common genes and DNA. The sample records under 450,000 distinct CDR3 sequences, about 25% of which are singletons. The top ten hold around 13% of the sample. Sequenced input: PBMCs or a T cell subset sorted from them (not recorded which). The source is an adult woman who had mild COVID-19 (a few samples of this study predate the infection). The sample titles of this study are shuffled in the database, so cell type and time point are left out; the donor was told from shared clones.

The chain links TRBV29-1 to TRBJ2-7; D may be TRBD2 (6 bases). Trimming removed 6 bases from V and 2 bases from J, with 14 bases in between. The CDR3 extends over 13 amino acids. Germline CDR1 and CDR2: SQVTM and ANQGSEA. CDR3 nucleotides: TGCAGCGTAGGTAAAGCGGGCACCTACGAGCAGTACTTC. This gives the protein CSVGKAGTYEQYF.

In its sample, this clonotype was seen a few times. The rearrangement uses TRBV5-1 and TRBJ2-7; maybe TRBD1 (5 bases). Germline V gene data show CDR1 as SGHRS and CDR2 as YFSETQ. Trimming removed 7 bases from V and 0 bases from J, with 11 bases in between. The CDR3 is 13 amino acids. CDR3 DNA sequence: TGCGCCAGCTCGGACACAAGCTCCTACGAGCAGTACTTC. It codes for CASSDTSSYEQYF. The full variable domain, completed using reference TRBV5-1 and TRBJ2-7, is KAGVTQTPRYLIKTRGQQVTLSCSPISGHRSVSWYQQTPGQGLQFLFEYFSETQRNKGNFPGRFSGRQFSNSRSEMNVSTLELGDSALYLCASSDTSSYEQYFGPGTRLTVT.

Note on this clonotype: This may stem from a read error, because a much larger clone lies one nucleotide away. This chain joins TRBV12-3 or TRBV12-4 and TRBJ2-7; 7 bases line up with TRBD1. The CDR3 consists of 13 residues. Trimming cost V 3 bases and J 2 bases; bases outside gene matches: 1. CDR3 DNA: TGTGCCAGCAGTTTCACAGGGGCCTACGAGCAGTACTTC. It translates to CASSFTGAYEQYF.

A few counts support this clonotype. This sequence joins TRBV12-3 or TRBV12-4 and TRBJ1-1; D not certain. Trimming stripped 6 bases from V and 4 bases from J, with 9 bases between. The CDR3 totals 12 residues. CDR3 DNA: TGTGCCAGCAGACGAGGGATCACTGAAGCTTTCTTT. Residues: CASRRGITEAFF.

The chain carries TRBV7-8 and TRBJ1-3; tentative D call: TRBD1 (6 bases). Trimming stripped 4 bases from V and 0 bases from J, with 19 bases between. CDR3 length: 18 amino acids. Looked up from germline, CDR1 is SGHVS and CDR2 is FQNEAQ. The CDR3 nucleotides are TGTGCCAGCAGCTCGTCACGAGGGGGGGCCTACTCTGGAAACACCATATATTTT. It yields the protein CASSSSRGGAYSGNTIYF.

The chain's CDR3 is CASIPPLASYEQYF. The CDR3 bases are TGTGCCAGCATACCCCCACTAGCCTCCTACGAGCAGTACTTC. The chain employs TRBV5-5 and TRBJ2-7, with D possibly matching TRBD2 (6 bases). V dropped 6 bases and J dropped 0 bases, with 13 bases sitting between them. Germline-derived CDR1 and CDR2 are SGHKS and YYEKEE (reference sequence). This CDR3 has 14 amino acids.

This clonotype was counted a few times. The chain recombines TRBV3-1 with TRBJ2-5; perhaps TRBD2 as D (6 bases). CDR1 and CDR2 from the germline V gene are LGHDT and YNNKEL (reference sequence). The CDR3 loop spans 15 amino acids. V lost 1 base, J lost 4 bases, and 13 bases lay in between. The CDR3, as DNA: TGTGCCAGCAGCCAAGGGCCTCTCGGGAGAGAGACCCAGTACTTC. Amino acid sequence: CASSQGPLGRETQYF.

The chain combines TRBV24-1 with TRBJ2-1, with D unclear. Trimming took off 1 base at V and 8 bases at J, with 17 bases between the two ends. Looked up from germline, CDR1 is KGHDR and CDR2 is SFDVKD. The CDR3 runs to 16 residues. CDR3 sequence (DNA): TGTGCCACCAGTGATTTTCGTGGGCTCAGTGGGCATGAGCAGTTCTTC. Amino acid sequence: CATSDFRGLSGHEQFF.

This clonotype occurred a few times. This sequence joins TRBV11-3 and TRBJ2-3; 7 bases align to TRBD2. CDR1 and CDR2 (germline): SGHNT, YENEEA. V trimming: 2 bases; J trimming: 0 bases; junction bases outside the gene matches: 17. The CDR3 extends over 20 amino acids. CDR3 in amino acids: CASSLRPPRPLAASTDTQYF. CDR3 bases: TGTGCCAGCAGCTTAAGGCCCCCCCGCCCTCTAGCGGCGAGCACAGATACGCAGTATTTT. The full variable domain, its missing parts supplied by reference TRBV11-3 and TRBJ2-3, is EAGVVQSPRYKIIEKKQPVAFWCNPISGHNTLYWYLQNLGQGPELLIRYENEEAVDDSQLPKDRFSAERLKGVDSTLKIQPAELGDSAVYLCASSLRPPRPLAASTDTQYFGPGTRLTVL.

The CDR3 is CASSPLAGDDTQYF. Here the CDR3 DNA reads TGTGCCAGCAGTCCCCTAGCGGGAGATGATACGCAGTATTTT. The chain combines TRBV6-2 or TRBV6-3 with TRBJ2-3, with 10 bases fitting TRBD2. With 5 bases clipped from V and 6 bases from J, the junction kept 5 bases outside the gene matches. The length of the CDR3 is 14 residues. The germline V gene encodes CDR1 MNHEY and CDR2 SVGEGT.

This chain connects TRBV5-6 to TRBJ2-1, with D possibly TRBD1 on 5 matching bases. Trimming left V 4 bases short and J 10 bases short, with 9 bases between. Germline V gene lookup returns CDR1 SGHDT and CDR2 YYEEEE. The CDR3 spans 11 residues. CDR3 nucleotides: TGTGCCAGCAGCGCAACAGGAGAGCAGTTCTTC. Amino acids: CASSATGEQFF. Full variable domain (outside the CDR3, taken from reference TRBV5-6 and TRBJ2-1): DAGVTQSPTHLIKTRGQQVTLRCSPKSGHDTVSWYQQALGQGPQFIFQYYEEEERQRGNFPDRFSGHQFPNYSSELNVNALLLGDSALYLCASSATGEQFFGPGTRLTVL.

This rearrangement joins TRBV7-7 to TRBJ1-1, with unresolved D. V lost 11 bases and J lost 3, with 10 bases in between. The CDR3 has 11 amino acids. Germline V gives CDR1 SSHAT, CDR2 FNYEAQ (reference sequence). The CDR3 nucleotides are TGTGCCGCAACGGCGGACACTGAAGCTTTCTTT. Translation gives CAATADTEAFF.

The chain employs TRBV18 and TRBJ2-1; 9 positions match TRBD2. Germline CDR1 KGHSH, CDR2 LQKENI. The J segment lost 6 bases and the V segment lost 3 bases, leaving 3 bases of the junction unmatched. This CDR3 contains 14 residues. The CDR3 is CASSPGTSRNEQFF. The DNA of the CDR3 is TGTGCCAGCTCACCCGGGACTAGCCGCAATGAGCAGTTCTTC.

The V call is TRBV7-2, the J call TRBJ2-7; either TRBD1 or TRBD2 may fit D (7 bases each). The germline V gene has CDR1 SGHTA and CDR2 FQGNSA. V was clipped by 2 bases and J by 6 bases, with 20 bases between them. The CDR3 spans 16 residues. The CDR3 bases are TGTGCCAGCAGCTTAAGGCAGGGGGGAGGGCAGGGCGAGCAGTACTTC. It encodes CASSLRQGGGQGEQYF.

The chain uses TRBV6-5 and TRBJ1-6, with a tentative D call TRBD1 (5 bases). This CDR3 has 15 amino acids. Germline V gene lookup returns CDR1 MNHEY and CDR2 SVGAGI. V dropped 10 bases and J dropped 8 bases, with 21 bases sitting between them. The CDR3 DNA is TGTGCCACCAAACTCCGGGACTCCTCGGATTCACCCCTCCACTTT. Amino acids: CATKLRDSSDSPLHF.

This clonotype was seen a handful of times. CDR3 region: CASSSPAGLLAGAGDTQYF. The DNA of the CDR3 is TGTGCCAGCAGCTCCCCGGCGGGCCTATTAGCGGGGGCCGGGGATACGCAGTATTTT. This chain connects TRBV7-9 to TRBJ2-3; 9 bases are shared with TRBD2. The CDR3 extends over 19 amino acids. CDR1 is SEHNR, CDR2 FQNEAQ, per germline (reference sequence). The ends lost 4 bases at V and 6 bases at J; junction bases unmatched: 20.

This rearrangement joins TRBV6-5 to TRBJ2-1; the match to TRBD2 covers 11 bases. V gave up 6 bases and J gave up 4 bases; unmatched junction bases: 5. CDR1 is MNHEY, CDR2 SVGAGI, per germline. CDR3 length: 15 residues. The CDR3 sequence: CASSPGLAVYNEQFF. CDR3 bases: TGTGCCAGCAGCCCGGGACTAGCGGTATACAATGAGCAGTTCTTC.

This clonotype came up a few times. This chain connects TRBV4-1 to TRBJ2-7, with a possible D match to TRBD2 (6 bases). CDR1 and CDR2 (germline): MGHRA, YSYEKL. Trimming took off 0 bases at V and 4 bases at J, with 13 bases between the two ends. This CDR3 spans 15 amino acids. CDR3 sequence (DNA): TGCGCCAGCAGCCAAGAAGGCCGGGAGTGGTACGAGCAGTACTTC. Its protein is CASSQEGREWYEQYF.

This rearrangement joins TRBV7-8 to TRBJ1-4; 7 bases fit TRBD1. With 2 bases clipped from V and 4 bases from J, the junction kept 10 bases outside the gene matches. Germline-derived CDR1 and CDR2 are SGHVS and FQNEAQ. The CDR3 is made up of 17 amino acids. As DNA, the CDR3 is TGTGCCAGCAGCTTAAAACCCTGGGACAGCAATAATGAAAAACTGTTTTTT. Its translation: CASSLKPWDSNNEKLFF.